This T cell receptor beta chain was captured in a study of blood T cell repertoires in COVID-19. Clones were sequenced by immunoSEQ multiplex PCR, and TCRdb holds only the in-frame ones, with some missing. The table has about 270,000 clones, roughly nine tenths seen once. V was pared by 4 bases and J by 2 bases, with 12 bases between. From germline, CDR1 is SGHVS and CDR2 FQNEAQ. The CDR3 extends over 14 amino acids. Participants were aged roughly 18 to 90 years, lived in 20 to 25 US areas, and enrolled virtually. The receptor comes from a woman between 18 and 30 years old who had recovered from COVID-19. This chain joins TRBV7-8 and TRBJ2-7; perhaps TRBD1 as D (6 bases). Specimen: PBMCs or T cells enriched from blood (not recorded which). Written as DNA, the CDR3 is TGTGCCAGCAGCTCACAGGGATTCCCCTACGAGCAGTACTTC. Its translation: CASSSQGFPYEQYF.